This T cell receptor (beta chain) originates from a study of T cell responses to AZD1222 COVID-19 vaccine. Some clones are missing from TCRdb's copy, which holds only in-frame ones; the method was immunoSEQ multiplex PCR. Of 55,000 to 70,000 clones in the sample, 80% to 85% were seen once. Findings of the study overall: In the spike-specific TCR repertoire, nearly half reportedly target unmutated variant regions. Repertoire sampling occurred only after the peak T cell response. Following two doses of AZD1222, Spike-specific TCR breadth and depth rose.

There are a few counts of this clone. The antigen is not known. With V trimmed by 0 bases and J by 3 bases, 6 bases remained unmatched. The CDR3 is made up of 16 amino acids. Germline V gene data show CDR1 as MNHEY and CDR2 as SVGAGI. This chain joins TRBV6-5 and TRBJ1-2, with 8 bases fitting TRBD1. The source was peripheral blood, collected on day 0 of AZD1222 vaccination. The receptor comes from an adult in good health. CDR3: CASSYSRMTGDYGYTF. CDR3 nucleotides: TGTGCCAGCAGTTACTCGCGTATGACAGGGGACTATGGCTACACCTTC.